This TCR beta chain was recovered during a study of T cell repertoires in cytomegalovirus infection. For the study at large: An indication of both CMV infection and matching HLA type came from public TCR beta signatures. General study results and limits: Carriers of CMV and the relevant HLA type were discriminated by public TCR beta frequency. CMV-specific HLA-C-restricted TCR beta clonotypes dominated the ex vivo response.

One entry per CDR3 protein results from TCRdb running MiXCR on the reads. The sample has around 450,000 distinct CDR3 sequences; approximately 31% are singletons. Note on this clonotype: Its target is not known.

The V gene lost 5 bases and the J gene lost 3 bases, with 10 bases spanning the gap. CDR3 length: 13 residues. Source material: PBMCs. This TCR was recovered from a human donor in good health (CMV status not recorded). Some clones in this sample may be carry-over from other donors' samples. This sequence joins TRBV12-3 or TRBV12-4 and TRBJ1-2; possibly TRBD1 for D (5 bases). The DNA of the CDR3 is TGTGCCAGCAGTACCACGGGGGACTATGGCTACACCTTC. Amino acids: CASSTTGDYGYTF.